A selection of T cell receptor beta chains follows, all from one sample in a study of blood T cell repertoires in COVID-19. Generated by immunoSEQ multiplex PCR, the TCRdb table keeps only in-frame clones and is missing some. The table shows about 300,000 clones, with more than 75% occurring only once. Material: PBMCs or T cells enriched from blood (not recorded which). The receptors shown here come from a man aged 30-40 years who had recovered from COVID-19. The CDR3 runs from the conserved cysteine through the conserved F or W. The D gene is left open where the match is weak. Some rows have no size entry. The others give once, few or many, or a class for an expanded clone.

NA	TRBV5-1	TRBD1	TRBJ1-2	TGCGCCAGCAGCTTGGGTGGGACAGTCGATAGCTATGGCTACACCTTC	CASSLGGTVDSYGYTF
NA	TRBV19	TRBD2	TRBJ2-1	TGTGCCAGTAGAAATAGCGGGTCCAACAATGAGCAGTTCTTC	CASRNSGSNNEQFF
NA	TRBV6-1	NA	TRBJ1-4	TGTGCCAGCAGTGATTCGAGGGCAACTAATGAAAAACTGTTTTTT	CASSDSRATNEKLFF
NA	TRBV19	TRBD1	TRBJ1-2	TGTGCCAGTAGTAGGACGGACAGGCCACCTCAATATGGCTACACCTTC	CASSRTDRPPQYGYTF
NA	TRBV29-1	TRBD1	TRBJ1-2	TGCAGCGTCGGGACAGGGACTAACTATGGCTACACCTTC	CSVGTGTNYGYTF
NA	TRBV2	NA	TRBJ1-6	TGTGCCAGCAACCCAGGGTATAATTCACCCCTCCACTTT	CASNPGYNSPLHF
NA	TRBV6-5	TRBD2	TRBJ2-7	TGTGCCAGCAGCCCCACTAGCGGGAGTTTCTACGAGCAGTACTTC	CASSPTSGSFYEQYF
NA	TRBV30	TRBD2	TRBJ2-1	TGTGCCTGGAGTGTAATGGGAGGGGTCAATGAGCAGTTCTTC	CAWSVMGGVNEQFF
NA	TRBV11-3	NA	TRBJ2-2	TGTGCCAGCAGCCGCCTCGGACACAACACCGGGGAGCTGTTTTTT	CASSRLGHNTGELFF
NA	TRBV19	TRBD1	TRBJ1-5	TGTGCCAGTAGTACCCCAGACCGACAGGGGGCCGTGCAGCCCCAGCATTTT	CASSTPDRQGAVQPQHF
NA	TRBV19	TRBD2	TRBJ2-3	TGTGCCAGTAGTATAACAGGGTTAGCGGGAGTAGTTGTGGCAGATACGCAGTATTTT	CASSITGLAGVVVADTQYF
once	TRBV6-5	NA	TRBJ1-5	TGTGCCAGCAGCCTAGGACAGTCACAGCCCCAGCATTTT	CASSLGQSQPQHF
once	TRBV11-3	TRBD1	TRBJ2-1	TGTGCCAGCAGCCCGGACAGGGGCAGCAATGAGCAGTTCTTC	CASSPDRGSNEQFF
NA	TRBV7-2	TRBD1	TRBJ2-7	TGTGCCAGCAGCTCTGGACAGGACCCCTACGAGCAGTACTTC	CASSSGQDPYEQYF
NA	TRBV28	NA	TRBJ1-3	TGTGCCAGCGGTATCAGGGTGCCCGGAAACACCATATATTTT	CASGIRVPGNTIYF
NA	TRBV19	TRBD1	TRBJ2-7	TGTGCCAGTAGTATGCGACAGGGTTCGTACGAGCAGTACTTC	CASSMRQGSYEQYF
NA	TRBV6-1	TRBD1	TRBJ2-3	TGTGCCAGCAGTGAAGCGATAGGACAGGGGATAGATACGCAGTATTTT	CASSEAIGQGIDTQYF
NA	TRBV6-5	NA	TRBJ1-6	TGTGCCAGCAGTTACACGGACAGAGCGATTAATTCACCCCTCCACTTT	CASSYTDRAINSPLHF
NA	TRBV24-1	NA	TRBJ2-1	TGTGCCACCAGGGACAGAGACTACAATGAGCAGTTCTTC	CATRDRDYNEQFF
NA	TRBV4-1	TRBD2	TRBJ2-1	TGCGCCAGCAGCCAAACGGTGCTAGCGGGTCATTACAATGAGCAGTTCTTC	CASSQTVLAGHYNEQFF
NA	TRBV11-3	TRBD2	TRBJ2-1	TGTGCCAGCAGCTCGCGGGACTACAACAATGAGCAGTTCTTC	CASSSRDYNNEQFF
once	TRBV14	NA	TRBJ2-3	TGTGCCAGCAGCCCACACCGGGGTCTCACTTCTGATACGCAGTATTTT	CASSPHRGLTSDTQYF
once	TRBV6-4	NA	TRBJ2-3	TGTGCCAGCAGCGGAGAACTAGGGACAGATACGCAGTATTTT	CASSGELGTDTQYF
once	TRBV5-1	NA	TRBJ2-5	TGCGCCAGCAGCGCCCGACAGGTCCAAGAGACCCAGTACTTC	CASSARQVQETQYF
once	TRBV6-5	TRBD1	TRBJ1-1	TGTGCCAGCAGTTCGACAGGGGGGACCACTGAAGCTTTCTTT	CASSSTGGTTEAFF
few	TRBV7-6	NA	TRBJ2-1	TGTGCCAGCAGCTTAAAGGGACTTGGCTCCTACAATGAGCAGTTCTTC	CASSLKGLGSYNEQFF
NA	TRBV19	NA	TRBJ1-1	TGTGCCAGTAGTCGCCTAGCGGCTTTGAACACTGAAGCTTTCTTT	CASSRLAALNTEAFF
NA	TRBV12-2	NA	TRBJ2-1	TGTGCAAGTCGCACTAGTCGGACTAGCGTTCCCAATGAGCAGTTCTTC	CASRTSRTSVPNEQFF
NA	TRBV6-5	NA	TRBJ1-1	TGTGCCAGCAGTTACTCGGCCGCGAGGGAAACTGAAGCTTTCTTT	CASSYSAARETEAFF
NA	TRBV7-2	TRBD2	TRBJ2-1	TGTGCCAGCAGTACAGCGGGAGGAAGATACAATGAGCAGTTCTTC	CASSTAGGRYNEQFF
NA	TRBV18	NA	TRBJ1-2	TGTGCCAGCTCACCAACGACAGACGGCTACACCTTC	CASSPTTDGYTF
NA	TRBV6-5	TRBD1	TRBJ1-1	TGTGCCAGCAGTTACTCGGGGACAGGGATTGAAGCTTTCTTT	CASSYSGTGIEAFF
NA	TRBV5-8	TRBD1	TRBJ1-3	TGTGCCAGCAGCCCAGCGACAGGGGTCTATGGAAACACCATATATTTT	CASSPATGVYGNTIYF
NA	TRBV28	NA	TRBJ1-2	TGTGCCAGCAGTTTGTTAGCTAACTATGGCTACACCTTC	CASSLLANYGYTF
NA	TRBV11-2	TRBD2	TRBJ2-1	TGTGCCAGCTCCGACGGGGGTAGCGGGGGAATCATGGGCTACAATGAGCAGTTCTTC	CASSDGGSGGIMGYNEQFF
NA	TRBV30	NA	TRBJ2-2	TGTGCCTGGAGTAGTGGGACTTATGGCGGGGAGCTGTTTTTT	CAWSSGTYGGELFF
NA	TRBV7-8	NA	TRBJ2-7	TGTGCCAGCAGCTTAGTGCGGGTTACCTACGAGCAGTACTTC	CASSLVRVTYEQYF
NA	TRBV5-1	TRBD1	TRBJ2-3	TGCGCCAGCAGCATGGGGACAGGGGGCAGGACCACAGATACGCAGTATTTT	CASSMGTGGRTTDTQYF
NA	TRBV28	TRBD1	TRBJ2-4	TGTGCCAGCAGTTTAAGTGGGACAGGGGGCCAAAACATTCAGTACTTC	CASSLSGTGGQNIQYF
few	TRBV5-4	NA	TRBJ2-7	TGTGCCAGCAGCATTACAGGGACCTACGAGCAGTACTTC	CASSITGTYEQYF
NA	TRBV30	TRBD1	TRBJ1-2	TGTGCCTGGAGTAGGGGACAGACCGACTATGGCTACACCTTC	CAWSRGQTDYGYTF
NA	TRBV5-4	TRBD1	TRBJ2-7	TGTGCCAGCAGCTTGGTGGGACAGGGAAGGTCCTACGAGCAGTACTTC	CASSLVGQGRSYEQYF
NA	TRBV28	TRBD1	TRBJ1-6	TGTGCCAGCAGTGAAGGGACAGGGGTTGATTCACCCCTCCACTTT	CASSEGTGVDSPLHF
NA	TRBV3-1/TRBV3-2	NA	TRBJ2-2	TGTGCCAGCAGCCAAGAATCGGGCACCGGGGAGCTGTTTTTT	CASSQESGTGELFF
few	TRBV7-9	TRBD1	TRBJ1-3	TGTGCCAGCAGCCCCGGGACAGCGGGAAACACCATATATTTT	CASSPGTAGNTIYF
NA	TRBV12-3/TRBV12-4	NA	TRBJ1-1	TGTGCCAGCAGTTACCCTGGAAGGGGGGCTTTCTTT	CASSYPGRGAFF